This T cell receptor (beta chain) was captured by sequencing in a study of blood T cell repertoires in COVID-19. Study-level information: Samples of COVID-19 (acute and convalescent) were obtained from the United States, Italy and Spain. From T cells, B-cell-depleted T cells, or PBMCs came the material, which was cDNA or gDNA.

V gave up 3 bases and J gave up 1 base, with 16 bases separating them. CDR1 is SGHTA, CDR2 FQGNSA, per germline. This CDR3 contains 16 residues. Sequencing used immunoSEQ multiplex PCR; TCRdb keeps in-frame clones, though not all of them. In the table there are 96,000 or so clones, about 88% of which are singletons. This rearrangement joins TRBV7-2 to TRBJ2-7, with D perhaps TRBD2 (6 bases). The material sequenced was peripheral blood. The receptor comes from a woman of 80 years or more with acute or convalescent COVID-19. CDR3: CASSLAGTQGSYEQYF. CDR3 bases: TGTGCCAGCAGCTTGGCCGGGACTCAAGGGTCCTACGAGCAGTACTTC.